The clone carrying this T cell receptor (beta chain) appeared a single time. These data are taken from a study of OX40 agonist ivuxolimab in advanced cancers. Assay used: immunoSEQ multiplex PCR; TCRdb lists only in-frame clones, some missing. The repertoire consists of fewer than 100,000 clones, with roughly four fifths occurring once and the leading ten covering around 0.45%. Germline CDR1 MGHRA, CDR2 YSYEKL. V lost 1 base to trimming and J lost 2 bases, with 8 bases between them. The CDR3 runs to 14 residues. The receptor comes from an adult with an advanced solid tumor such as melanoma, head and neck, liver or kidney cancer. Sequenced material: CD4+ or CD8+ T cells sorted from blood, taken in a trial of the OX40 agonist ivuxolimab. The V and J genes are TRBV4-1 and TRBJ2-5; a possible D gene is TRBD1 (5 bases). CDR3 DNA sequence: TGCGCCAGCAGCCAAGTAGACAGTCAAGAGACCCAGTACTTC. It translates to CASSQVDSQETQYF.